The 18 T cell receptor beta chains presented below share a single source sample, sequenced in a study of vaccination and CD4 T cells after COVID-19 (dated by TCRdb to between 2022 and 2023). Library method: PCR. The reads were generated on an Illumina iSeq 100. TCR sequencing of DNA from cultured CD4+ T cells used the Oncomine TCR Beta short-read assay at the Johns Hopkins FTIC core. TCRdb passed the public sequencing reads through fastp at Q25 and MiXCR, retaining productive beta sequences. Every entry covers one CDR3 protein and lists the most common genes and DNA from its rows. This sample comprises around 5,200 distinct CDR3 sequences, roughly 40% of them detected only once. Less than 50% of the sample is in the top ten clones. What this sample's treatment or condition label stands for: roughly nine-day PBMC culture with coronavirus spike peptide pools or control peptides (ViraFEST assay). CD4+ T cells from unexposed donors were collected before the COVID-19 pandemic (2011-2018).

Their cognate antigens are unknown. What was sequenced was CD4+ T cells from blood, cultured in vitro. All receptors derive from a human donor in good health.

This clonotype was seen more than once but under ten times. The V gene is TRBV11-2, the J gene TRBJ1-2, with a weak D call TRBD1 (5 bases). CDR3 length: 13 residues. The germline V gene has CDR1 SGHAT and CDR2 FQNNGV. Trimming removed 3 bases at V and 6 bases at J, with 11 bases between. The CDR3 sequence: CASSLQGFDGYTF. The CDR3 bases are TGTGCCAGCAGCTTGCAGGGATTCGATGGCTACACCTTC.

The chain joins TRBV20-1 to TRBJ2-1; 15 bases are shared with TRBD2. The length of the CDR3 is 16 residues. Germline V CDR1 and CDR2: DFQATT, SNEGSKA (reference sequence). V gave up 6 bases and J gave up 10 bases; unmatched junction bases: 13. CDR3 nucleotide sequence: TGCAGTGCCACCGGGACTAGCGGGGGGCGGTTCTGGGAGCAGTTCTTC. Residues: CSATGTSGGRFWEQFF.

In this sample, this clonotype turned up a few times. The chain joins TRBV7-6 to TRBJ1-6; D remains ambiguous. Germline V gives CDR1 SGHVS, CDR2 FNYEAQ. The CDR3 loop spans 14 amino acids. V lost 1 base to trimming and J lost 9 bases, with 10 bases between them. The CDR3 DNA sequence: TGTGCCAGCAGCTTAGGACAACGGGTTTCACCCCTCCACTTT. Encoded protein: CASSLGQRVSPLHF.

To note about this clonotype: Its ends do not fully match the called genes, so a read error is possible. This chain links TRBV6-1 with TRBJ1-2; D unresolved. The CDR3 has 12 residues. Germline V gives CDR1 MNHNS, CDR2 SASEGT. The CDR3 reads CASSVVRPGHTF. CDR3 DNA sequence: TGTGCCAGCAGTGTAGTTCGACCTGGCCACACCTTC.

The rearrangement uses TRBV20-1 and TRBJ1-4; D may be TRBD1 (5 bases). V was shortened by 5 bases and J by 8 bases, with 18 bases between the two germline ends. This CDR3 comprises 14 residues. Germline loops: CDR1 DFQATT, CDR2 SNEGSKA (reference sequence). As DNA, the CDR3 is TGCAGTGCTGGAGCTTTGGGGGAGGGAGAAAAACTGTTTTTT. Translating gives CSAGALGEGEKLFF.

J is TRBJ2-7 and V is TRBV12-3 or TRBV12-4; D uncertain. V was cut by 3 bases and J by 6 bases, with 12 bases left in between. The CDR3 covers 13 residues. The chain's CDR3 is CASSFDGVSEQYF. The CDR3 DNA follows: TGTGCCAGCAGTTTCGACGGTGTTAGCGAGCAGTACTTC.

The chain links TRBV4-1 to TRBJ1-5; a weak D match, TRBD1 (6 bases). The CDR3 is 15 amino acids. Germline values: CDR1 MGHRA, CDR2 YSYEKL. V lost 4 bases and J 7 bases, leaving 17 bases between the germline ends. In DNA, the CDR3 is TGCGCCAGCAGCCCAGAGACAGGTTTGGACCAGCCCCAGCATTTT. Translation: CASSPETGLDQPQHF.

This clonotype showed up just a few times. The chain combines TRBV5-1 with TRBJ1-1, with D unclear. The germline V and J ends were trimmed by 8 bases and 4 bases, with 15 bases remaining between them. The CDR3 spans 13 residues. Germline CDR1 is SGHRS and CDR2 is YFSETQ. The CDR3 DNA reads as TGCGCCAGTTCTTACCTAGAGGGCACTGAAGCTTTCTTT. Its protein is CASSYLEGTEAFF. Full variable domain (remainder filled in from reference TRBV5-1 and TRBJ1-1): KAGVTQTPRYLIKTRGQQVTLSCSPISGHRSVSWYQQTPGQGLQFLFEYFSETQRNKGNFPGRFSGRQFSNSRSEMNVSTLELGDSALYLCASSYLEGTEAFFGQGTRLTVV.

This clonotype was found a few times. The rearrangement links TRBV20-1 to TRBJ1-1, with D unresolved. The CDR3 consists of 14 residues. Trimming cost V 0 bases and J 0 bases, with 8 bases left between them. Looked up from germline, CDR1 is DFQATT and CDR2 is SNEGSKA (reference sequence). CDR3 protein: CSAREGSMNTEAFF. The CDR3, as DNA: TGCAGTGCTAGAGAGGGTTCCATGAACACTGAAGCTTTCTTT.

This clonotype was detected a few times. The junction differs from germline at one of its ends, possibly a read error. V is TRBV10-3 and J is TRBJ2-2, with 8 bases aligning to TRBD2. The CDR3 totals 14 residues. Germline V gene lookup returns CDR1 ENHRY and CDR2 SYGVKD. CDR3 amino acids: CASSDGTRSGELFF. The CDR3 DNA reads TGTGCCAGCAGTGATGGGACTAGATCCGGGGAGCTGTTTTTT.

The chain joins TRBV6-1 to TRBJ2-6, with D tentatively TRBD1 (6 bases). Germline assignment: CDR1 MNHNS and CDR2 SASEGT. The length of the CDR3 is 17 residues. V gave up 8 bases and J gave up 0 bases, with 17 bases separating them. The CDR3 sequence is CASQDRTRFSGANVLTF. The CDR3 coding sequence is TGTGCCAGCCAAGACAGGACCCGTTTCTCTGGGGCCAACGTCCTGACTTTC.

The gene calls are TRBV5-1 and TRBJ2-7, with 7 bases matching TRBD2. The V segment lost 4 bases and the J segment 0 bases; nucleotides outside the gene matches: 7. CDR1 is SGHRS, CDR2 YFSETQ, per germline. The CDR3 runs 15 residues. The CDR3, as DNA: TGCGCCAGCAGCCTCGTAAGCGGGGTCTCCTACGAGCAGTACTTC. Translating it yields CASSLVSGVSYEQYF. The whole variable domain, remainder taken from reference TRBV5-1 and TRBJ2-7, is KAGVTQTPRYLIKTRGQQVTLSCSPISGHRSVSWYQQTPGQGLQFLFEYFSETQRNKGNFPGRFSGRQFSNSRSEMNVSTLELGDSALYLCASSLVSGVSYEQYFGPGTRLTVT.

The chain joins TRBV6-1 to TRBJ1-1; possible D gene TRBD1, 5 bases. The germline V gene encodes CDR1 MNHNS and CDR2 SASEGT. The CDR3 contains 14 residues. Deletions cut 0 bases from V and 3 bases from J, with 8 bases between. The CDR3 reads CASSEAGVHTEAFF. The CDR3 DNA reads TGTGCCAGCAGTGAAGCGGGGGTTCACACTGAAGCTTTCTTT.

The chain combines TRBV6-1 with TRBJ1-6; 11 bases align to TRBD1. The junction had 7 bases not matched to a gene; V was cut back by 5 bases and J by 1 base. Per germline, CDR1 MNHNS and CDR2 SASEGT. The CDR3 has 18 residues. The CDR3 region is CASSPGQGAISYNSPLHF. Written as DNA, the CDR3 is TGTGCCAGCAGTCCTGGACAGGGGGCGATATCCTATAATTCACCCCTCCACTTT.

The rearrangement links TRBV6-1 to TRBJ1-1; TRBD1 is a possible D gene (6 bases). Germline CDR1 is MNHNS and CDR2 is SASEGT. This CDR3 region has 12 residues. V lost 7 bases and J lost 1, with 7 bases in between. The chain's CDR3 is CASTDRNTEAFF. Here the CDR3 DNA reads TGTGCCAGCACGGACAGGAACACTGAAGCTTTCTTT.

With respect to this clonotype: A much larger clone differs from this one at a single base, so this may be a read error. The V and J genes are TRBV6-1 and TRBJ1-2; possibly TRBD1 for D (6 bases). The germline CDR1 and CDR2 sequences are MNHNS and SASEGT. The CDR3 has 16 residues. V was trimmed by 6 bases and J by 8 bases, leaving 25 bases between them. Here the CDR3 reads CASRDRSGGRGTGYTF. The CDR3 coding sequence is TGTGCCAGCAGAGATCGGTCCGGGGGGCGCGGGACGGGCTACACCTTC.

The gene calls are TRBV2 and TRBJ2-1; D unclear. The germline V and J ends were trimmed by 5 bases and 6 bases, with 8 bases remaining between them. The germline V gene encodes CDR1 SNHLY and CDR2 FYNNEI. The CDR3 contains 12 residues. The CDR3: CASSPDSNEQFF. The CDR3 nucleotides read TGTGCCAGCAGTCCCGACTCCAATGAGCAGTTCTTC.

The CDR3 reads CASSRLSGGYETQYF. The CDR3 bases are TGTGCCAGCAGCAGATTAAGCGGGGGGTACGAGACCCAGTACTTC. The chain carries TRBV2 and TRBJ2-5; 9 nucleotides match TRBD2. Germline V gene data show CDR1 as SNHLY and CDR2 as FYNNEI. Unmatched junction bases numbered 10, after V lost 6 bases and J lost 5 bases. This CDR3 is 15 amino acids long.